The rows below give T cell receptor beta chains drawn from one sample of a study of cytomegalovirus exposure and HLA in healthy donors. Repertoires were generated with immunoSEQ multiplex PCR, while TCRdb's copy carries only in-frame clones and drops some. The profile covers about 140,000 clones, with about 80% appearing a single time and 2.2% taken by the ten largest. Sequences were obtained from PBMCs. These receptors were taken from a man aged 25-40 years in good health and CMV-seronegative. Both conserved end residues are part of each CDR3. The order of the fields is V gene, clone size, J gene, D gene, CDR3 DNA, CDR3 protein. D genes are given only for firm matches. Not all rows give a size; the values are once, few, many and, for expanded clones, a class.

V: TRBV6-5; size: -; J: TRBJ2-3; D: TRBD2; DNA: TGTGCCAGCACAATTGGACTAGCGGGAGCAGATACGCAGTATTTT; CDR3: CASTIGLAGADTQYF
V: TRBV13; size: -; J: TRBJ2-3; D: TRBD1; DNA: TGTGCCAGCAGCCTAGGACAGGGCCCAGATACGCAGTATTTT; CDR3: CASSLGQGPDTQYF
V: TRBV6-6; size: -; J: TRBJ1-2; D: TRBD1; DNA: TGTGCCAGCAGTTACGGCGGACAGGGGTATGGCTACACCTTC; CDR3: CASSYGGQGYGYTF
V: TRBV7-9; size: -; J: TRBJ2-5; D: TRBD2; DNA: TGTGCCAGCAGCTTGGCCGGGGGCGGGAGGGAGGAGCAGTACTTC; CDR3: CASSLAGGGREEQYF
V: TRBV5-1; size: few; J: TRBJ2-5; D: TRBD2; DNA: TGCGCCAGCGGGATGACTAGCGGGAGAGCTGGAGAGACCCAGTACTTC; CDR3: CASGMTSGRAGETQYF
V: TRBV18; size: -; J: TRBJ1-3; D: -; DNA: TGTGCCAGCTCACCTCGGACAAGCTCTGGAAACACCATATATTTT; CDR3: CASSPRTSSGNTIYF
V: TRBV19; size: -; J: TRBJ2-1; D: TRBD2; DNA: TGTGCCAGTACCTTGGGGGGGAGGGCAAACGTTGAGCAGTTCTTC; CDR3: CASTLGGRANVEQFF
V: TRBV5-6; size: few; J: TRBJ1-4; D: TRBD1; DNA: TGTGCCAGCAGCTTCGGGACAGGGGTCGAAAAACTGTTTTTT; CDR3: CASSFGTGVEKLFF
V: TRBV5-6; size: -; J: TRBJ2-1; D: TRBD1; DNA: TGTGCCAGCAGGACGGGACAGCCCTACAATGAGCAGTTCTTC; CDR3: CASRTGQPYNEQFF
V: TRBV5-5; size: few; J: TRBJ1-1; D: -; DNA: TGTGCCAGCAGCTTTCTTGTTGCGGGTACCACTGAAGCTTTCTTT; CDR3: CASSFLVAGTTEAFF
V: TRBV2; size: -; J: TRBJ2-5; D: -; DNA: TGTGCCAGCAGTGAAGGCACAGGCCGGTCCGAGACCCAGTACTTC; CDR3: CASSEGTGRSETQYF
V: TRBV27; size: -; J: TRBJ1-2; D: -; DNA: TGTGCCAGTTCTGAAGGGCAGGGCCAAGGACTAGCCAGCTATGGCTACACCTTC; CDR3: CASSEGQGQGLASYGYTF
V: TRBV6-5; size: -; J: TRBJ2-3; D: -; DNA: TGTGCCAGCAGTTACTCGGCAGGGAGCACAGATACGCAGTATTTT; CDR3: CASSYSAGSTDTQYF
V: TRBV5-4; size: -; J: TRBJ2-7; D: -; DNA: TGTGCCAGCAGCTTGGCGGTCCCAACCAACGAGCAGTACTTC; CDR3: CASSLAVPTNEQYF
V: TRBV28; size: few; J: TRBJ1-1; D: -; DNA: TGTGCCAGCAGTCCAGGGGTAGAGTACACTGAAGCTTTCTTT; CDR3: CASSPGVEYTEAFF
V: TRBV4-3; size: once; J: TRBJ2-1; D: TRBD2; DNA: TGCGCCAGCAGCCAAGACTCGGGAGGTCTCTTCAATGAGCAGTTCTTC; CDR3: CASSQDSGGLFNEQFF
V: TRBV19; size: -; J: TRBJ1-5; D: TRBD1; DNA: TGTGCCAGTAGTACCACACAGGGGGTTAATCAGCCCCAGCATTTT; CDR3: CASSTTQGVNQPQHF
V: TRBV7-9; size: -; J: TRBJ1-1; D: -; DNA: TGTGCCAGCAGCTTAGCGGGGGCAGCCTACAACACTGAAGCTTTCTTT; CDR3: CASSLAGAAYNTEAFF
V: TRBV6-6; size: -; J: TRBJ1-1; D: -; DNA: TGTGCCAGCAGTTCAGACAGGAACACTGAAGCTTTCTTT; CDR3: CASSSDRNTEAFF
V: TRBV20-1; size: -; J: TRBJ2-1; D: -; DNA: TGCAGTGCAATAGCGGAAATGGAGCAGTTCTTC; CDR3: CSAIAEMEQFF
V: TRBV18; size: -; J: TRBJ2-1; D: -; DNA: TGTGCCAGCTCACCACCTTATGGGAGGAATGAGCAGTTCTTC; CDR3: CASSPPYGRNEQFF
V: TRBV4-3; size: few; J: TRBJ2-3; D: -; DNA: TGCGCCAGCAGCCAAGATTTGGTCTCAGGGTCAGATACGCAGTATTTT; CDR3: CASSQDLVSGSDTQYF
V: TRBV28; size: -; J: TRBJ2-2; D: -; DNA: TGTGCCAGCAGTTCTACTAGTACCGGGGAGCTGTTTTTT; CDR3: CASSSTSTGELFF
V: TRBV6-5; size: -; J: TRBJ1-2; D: -; DNA: TGTGCCAGCAGTGTACCCGGGGGAGGCTACACCTTC; CDR3: CASSVPGGGYTF
V: TRBV28; size: -; J: TRBJ1-1; D: TRBD1; DNA: TGTGCCAGCAGTTTATGGCAGGGGGCGCAAACTGAAGCTTTCTTT; CDR3: CASSLWQGAQTEAFF
V: TRBV7-2; size: -; J: TRBJ2-6; D: -; DNA: TGTGCCAGCATACGGGACTCTGGGGCCAACGTCCTGACTTTC; CDR3: CASIRDSGANVLTF
V: TRBV20-1; size: -; J: TRBJ2-7; D: -; DNA: TGCAGTCCAGACGGAGGCGAGCAGTACTTC; CDR3: CSPDGGEQYF
V: TRBV9; size: -; J: TRBJ2-3; D: -; DNA: TGTGCCAGCAGCGTAGGTCGGAGTGGCACAGATACGCAGTATTTT; CDR3: CASSVGRSGTDTQYF
V: TRBV28; size: -; J: TRBJ2-1; D: TRBD2; DNA: TGTGCCAGCATAGGGACTAGCGGGAGGGCGAAAAATGAGCAGTTCTTC; CDR3: CASIGTSGRAKNEQFF
V: TRBV9; size: -; J: TRBJ2-5; D: -; DNA: TGTGCCAGCAGCCGGGGTAGCGGACAGACCCAGTACTTC; CDR3: CASSRGSGQTQYF
V: TRBV6-5; size: -; J: TRBJ1-5; D: -; DNA: TGTGCCAGATCTCAGGGGAGGCCCCAGCATTTT; CDR3: CARSQGRPQHF
V: TRBV7-2; size: -; J: TRBJ2-3; D: -; DNA: TGTGCCAGCAGCTCCCCCTGGGGGGATCCGTATACGCAGTATTTT; CDR3: CASSSPWGDPYTQYF
V: TRBV11-3; size: -; J: TRBJ2-3; D: TRBD2; DNA: TGTGCCAGCAGCTTATGGGGACTAGCGATGTTAGGAGATACGCAGTATTTT; CDR3: CASSLWGLAMLGDTQYF
V: TRBV7-9; size: -; J: TRBJ2-3; D: -; DNA: TGTGCCAGCAGCCGAGGGCTAGCGAGCCGGCGGACAGATACGCAGTATTTT; CDR3: CASSRGLASRRTDTQYF
V: TRBV5-1; size: few; J: TRBJ2-1; D: TRBD2; DNA: TGCGCCAGCAGGCCCGTGAGCGGGAGGGTGGGCTCCTACAATGAGCAGTTCTTC; CDR3: CASRPVSGRVGSYNEQFF
V: TRBV29-1; size: -; J: TRBJ2-7; D: -; DNA: TGCAGCGTTGTGGTGCAAAGCGGTTACGAGCAGTACTTC; CDR3: CSVVVQSGYEQYF
V: TRBV19; size: -; J: TRBJ2-3; D: TRBD2; DNA: TGTGCCAGTAGTATGTGGCGCGGGAGTACGGGGTTAGCAGATACGCAGTATTTT; CDR3: CASSMWRGSTGLADTQYF
V: TRBV5-1; size: -; J: TRBJ2-1; D: -; DNA: TGCGCCAGCAGCTTCAGAAACATCTACAATGAGCAGTTCTTC; CDR3: CASSFRNIYNEQFF
V: TRBV10-3; size: -; J: TRBJ2-6; D: -; DNA: TGTGCCATCAGTGACCCATCGCCGCGCTCTGGGGCCAACGTCCTGACTTTC; CDR3: CAISDPSPRSGANVLTF
V: TRBV15; size: -; J: TRBJ1-4; D: TRBD1; DNA: TGTGCCACCAGCAGAGAATATGGCAGGGGGTTTGAAAAACTGTTTTTT; CDR3: CATSREYGRGFEKLFF
V: TRBV6-5; size: -; J: TRBJ2-3; D: -; DNA: TGTGCCAGCAGAAGGATTCAGGGAGATACGCAGTATTTT; CDR3: CASRRIQGDTQYF
V: TRBV6-6; size: -; J: TRBJ1-1; D: -; DNA: TGTGCCAGCAAGGGGGGGCCTGAAGCTTTCTTT; CDR3: CASKGGPEAFF
V: TRBV5-4; size: -; J: TRBJ2-7; D: -; DNA: TGTGCCAGCAGTAAAGGACAGTACGAGCAGTACTTC; CDR3: CASSKGQYEQYF